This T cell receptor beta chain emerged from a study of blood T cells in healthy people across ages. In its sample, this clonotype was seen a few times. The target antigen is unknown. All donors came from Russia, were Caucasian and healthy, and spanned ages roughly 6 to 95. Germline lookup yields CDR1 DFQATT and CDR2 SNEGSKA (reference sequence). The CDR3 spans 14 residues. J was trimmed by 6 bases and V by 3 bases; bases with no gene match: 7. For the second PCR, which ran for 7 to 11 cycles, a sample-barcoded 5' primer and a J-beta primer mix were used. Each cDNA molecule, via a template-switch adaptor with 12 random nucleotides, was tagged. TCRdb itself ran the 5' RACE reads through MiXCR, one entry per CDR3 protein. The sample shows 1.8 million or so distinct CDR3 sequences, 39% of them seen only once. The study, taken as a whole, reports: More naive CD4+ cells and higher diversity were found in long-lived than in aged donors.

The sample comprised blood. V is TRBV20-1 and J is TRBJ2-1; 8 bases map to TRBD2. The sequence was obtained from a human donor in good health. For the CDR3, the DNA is TGCAGTGCTAGTTTCGGGGGGGCCGGCAATGAGCAGTTCTTC. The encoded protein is CSASFGGAGNEQFF.